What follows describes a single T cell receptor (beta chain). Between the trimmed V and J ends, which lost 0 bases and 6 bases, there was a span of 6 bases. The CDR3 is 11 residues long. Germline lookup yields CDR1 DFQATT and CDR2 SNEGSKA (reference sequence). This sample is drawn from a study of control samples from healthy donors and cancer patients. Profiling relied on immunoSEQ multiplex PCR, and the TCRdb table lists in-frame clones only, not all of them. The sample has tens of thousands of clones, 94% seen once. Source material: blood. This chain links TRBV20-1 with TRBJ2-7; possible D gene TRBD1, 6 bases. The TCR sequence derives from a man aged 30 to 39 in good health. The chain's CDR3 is CSARDRGEQYF. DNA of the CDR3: TGCAGTGCTAGAGACAGGGGCGAGCAGTACTTC.